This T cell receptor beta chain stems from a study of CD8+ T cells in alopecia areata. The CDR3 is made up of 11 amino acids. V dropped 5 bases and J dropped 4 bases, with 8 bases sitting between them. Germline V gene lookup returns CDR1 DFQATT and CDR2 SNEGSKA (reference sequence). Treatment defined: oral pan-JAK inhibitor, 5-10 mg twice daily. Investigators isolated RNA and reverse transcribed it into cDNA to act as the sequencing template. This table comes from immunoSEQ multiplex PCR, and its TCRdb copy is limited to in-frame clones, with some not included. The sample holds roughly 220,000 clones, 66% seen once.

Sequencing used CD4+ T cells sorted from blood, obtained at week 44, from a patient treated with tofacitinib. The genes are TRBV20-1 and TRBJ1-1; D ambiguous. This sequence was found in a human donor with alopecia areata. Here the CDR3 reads CSAGVPTEAFF. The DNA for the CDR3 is TGCAGTGCTGGGGTACCCACTGAAGCTTTCTTT.